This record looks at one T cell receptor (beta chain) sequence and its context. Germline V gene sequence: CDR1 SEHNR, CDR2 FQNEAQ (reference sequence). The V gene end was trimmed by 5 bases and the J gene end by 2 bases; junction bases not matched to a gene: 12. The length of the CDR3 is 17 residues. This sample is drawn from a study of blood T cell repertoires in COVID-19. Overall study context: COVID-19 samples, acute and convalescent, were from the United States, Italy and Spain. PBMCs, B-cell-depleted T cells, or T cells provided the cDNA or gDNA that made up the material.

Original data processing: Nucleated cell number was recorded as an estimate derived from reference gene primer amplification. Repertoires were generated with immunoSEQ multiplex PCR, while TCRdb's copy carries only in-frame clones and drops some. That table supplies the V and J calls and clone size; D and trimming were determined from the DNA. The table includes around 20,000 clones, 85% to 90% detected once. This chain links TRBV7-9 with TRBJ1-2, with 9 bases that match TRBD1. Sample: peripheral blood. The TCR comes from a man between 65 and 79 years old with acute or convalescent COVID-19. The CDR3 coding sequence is TGTGCCAGCAGCGTGGACAGGGGCATTGGGCCCAACTATGGCTACACCTTC. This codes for CASSVDRGIGPNYGYTF.